The subject of this entry is one T cell receptor (beta chain). Its target is unknown. The data were taken from a study of shared clonotypes between healthy human individuals. Germline V CDR1 and CDR2: MNHNS, SASEGT. V lost 5 bases to trimming and J lost 9 bases; unmatched junction nucleotides: 4. The CDR3 has 12 amino acids. Measured with immunoSEQ multiplex PCR; TCRdb has only the in-frame clones, and not every one. The sample gives about 2 million clones, 95% of which show up once; roughly 0.13% is in the top ten. Study-level points and caveats: Sharing across a few donors was seen in 4% to 5% of naive CD4 clonotypes. Compared with clonotypes that all four donors shared, non-shared clonotypes had lower generation probabilities. Naive subsets, compared against memory subsets, generally had larger estimated richness values.

Sequencing was done on a sample of naive CD4+ T cells sorted from blood. As for subset: CD45RA+ positively selected. This clonotype originated in a young man in good health. The J gene is TRBJ2-4, the V gene TRBV6-1, with TRBD2 matching 7 bases. The CDR3 coding sequence is TGTGCCAGCAGTAGAGGGGAGGGCATTCAGTACTTC. Translating gives CASSRGEGIQYF.